Given below is one TCR beta chain in context. From germline, CDR1 is KGHSH and CDR2 LQKENI. V was pared by 2 bases and J by 2 bases, with 7 bases of the junction left unmatched. The CDR3 is 16 amino acids. The data were taken from a study of blood T cell repertoires in COVID-19. Produced via immunoSEQ multiplex PCR; TCRdb's table is partial and in-frame only. The data contain approximately 210,000 clones, 70% to 90% of them singletons. Sequenced material: peripheral blood. This TCR derives from a man aged 45-60 years with COVID-19, enrolled during active disease. V and J are TRBV18 and TRBJ2-3, with TRBD1 identical over 7 bases. Written as DNA, the CDR3 is TGTGCCAGCTCACCAAGGGGACAGCAGAACACAGATACGCAGTATTTT. Protein: CASSPRGQQNTDTQYF.